The clone carrying this T cell receptor beta chain was counted many times. What it recognizes is unknown. Pregnant or lactating patients were excluded, as were those with uncontrolled infection or other autoimmune disease. Fresh peripheral blood, about 9.9 ml, yielded the PBMCs. The data are from a study of T cells in Graves' hyperthyroidism and ophthalmopathy. As for the study in general: Once the initial diagnosis was made, peripheral blood was obtained before any treatment.

Points from the study as a whole: Blood shared most expanded thyroid clonotypes above 0.001.

Amplified TCR beta CDR3 regions derived from RNA transcripts. An initial round of RT-PCR targeting the TCR CDR3 relied on the HTBI primer set. TCRdb reanalysed the multiplex PCR reads using MiXCR and keeps one entry per CDR3 protein. In the table there are roughly 380,000 distinct CDR3 sequences, roughly 20% of which are singletons. CDR1 and CDR2 (germline): MDHEN, SYDVKM. The junction had 9 bases not matched to a gene; V was cut back by 0 bases and J by 4 bases. The CDR3 runs 18 residues. This clonotype originated in a middle-aged woman with Graves' ophthalmopathy. The sequencing input was blood. This rearrangement joins TRBV28 to TRBJ1-6; TRBD1 agrees at 7 bases. The CDR3 DNA reads as TGTGCCAGCAGTTTATGGTGGCCGGGACAGCCGTATAATTCACCCCTCCACTTT. Translation: CASSLWWPGQPYNSPLHF.